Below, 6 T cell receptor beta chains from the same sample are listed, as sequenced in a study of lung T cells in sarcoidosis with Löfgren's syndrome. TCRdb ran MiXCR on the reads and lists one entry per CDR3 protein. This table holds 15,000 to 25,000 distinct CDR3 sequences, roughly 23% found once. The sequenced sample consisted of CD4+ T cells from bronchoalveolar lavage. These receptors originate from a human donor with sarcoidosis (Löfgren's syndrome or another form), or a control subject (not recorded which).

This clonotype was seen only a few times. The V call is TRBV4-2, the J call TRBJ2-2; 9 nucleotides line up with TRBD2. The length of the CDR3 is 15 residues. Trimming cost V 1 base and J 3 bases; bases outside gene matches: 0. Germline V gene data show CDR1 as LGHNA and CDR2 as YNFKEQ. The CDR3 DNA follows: TGTGCCAGCAGCCAAGGACTAGCGGACACCGGGGAGCTGTTTTTT. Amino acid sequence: CASSQGLADTGELFF.

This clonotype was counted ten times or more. The CDR3 DNA reads TGCGCCAGCAGCCCTCTGCATCACCCGGGCCTGGGAAATGAGCAGTTCTTC. Translation: CASSPLHHPGLGNEQFF. The chain is built from TRBV4-3 and TRBJ2-1; D remains ambiguous. V shed 4 bases and J shed 7 bases, with 23 bases lying between them. This CDR3 is 17 amino acids long. CDR1 and CDR2 from the germline V gene are LGHNA and YSLEER.

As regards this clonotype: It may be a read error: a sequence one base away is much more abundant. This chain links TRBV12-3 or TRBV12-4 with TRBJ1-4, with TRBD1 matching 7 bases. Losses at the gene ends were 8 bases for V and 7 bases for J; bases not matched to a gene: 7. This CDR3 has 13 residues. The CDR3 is CASGARGSEKLFF. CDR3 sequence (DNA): TGTGCCAGCGGTGCCAGGGGGAGTGAAAAACTGTTTTTT.

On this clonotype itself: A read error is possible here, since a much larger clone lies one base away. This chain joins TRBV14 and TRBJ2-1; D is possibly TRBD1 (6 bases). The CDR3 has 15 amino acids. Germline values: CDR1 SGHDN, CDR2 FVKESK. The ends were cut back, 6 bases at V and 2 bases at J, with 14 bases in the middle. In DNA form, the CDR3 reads TGTGCCAGCAGTAATACAGGGAGCACCTACAATGAGCAGTTCTTC. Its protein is CASSNTGSTYNEQFF.

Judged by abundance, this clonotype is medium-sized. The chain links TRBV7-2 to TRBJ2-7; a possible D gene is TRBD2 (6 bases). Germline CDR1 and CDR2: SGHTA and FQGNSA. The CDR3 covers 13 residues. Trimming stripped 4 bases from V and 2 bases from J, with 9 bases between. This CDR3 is CASSWDSTYEQYF. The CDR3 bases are TGTGCCAGCAGCTGGGACTCCACCTACGAGCAGTACTTC. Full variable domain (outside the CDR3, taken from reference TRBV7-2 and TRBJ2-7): GAGVSQSPSNKVTEKGKDVELRCDPISGHTALYWYRQSLGQGLEFLIYFQGNSAPDKSGLPSDRFSAERTGGSVSTLTIQRTQQEDSAVYLCASSWDSTYEQYFGPGTRLTVT.

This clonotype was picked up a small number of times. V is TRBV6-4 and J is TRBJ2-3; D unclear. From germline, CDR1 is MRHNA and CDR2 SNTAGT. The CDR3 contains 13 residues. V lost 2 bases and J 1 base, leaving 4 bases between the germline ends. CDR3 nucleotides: TGTGCCAGCAGTGACCTGGGCACAGATACGCAGTATTTT. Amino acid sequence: CASSDLGTDTQYF.